This entry concerns a single T cell receptor beta chain. Antigen unknown. This sample was taken from a study of cytomegalovirus exposure and HLA in healthy donors. With 60 Vbeta and 13 Jbeta primers, the PCR was carried out. Assay used: immunoSEQ multiplex PCR; TCRdb lists only in-frame clones, some missing. The sample carries around 150,000 clones, around four fifths recorded once. The study's findings and limits: The authors later linked a missense DCLRE1C variant to TCR beta V- and J-gene trimming.

Germline V lookup: CDR1 LNHDA, CDR2 SQIVND (reference sequence). The CDR3 runs to 14 residues. Trimming took 1 base from V and 4 from J; bases not matched to a gene: 1. The clonotype originates from a woman aged 18-35 years in good health and CMV-seronegative. The sample consisted of PBMCs. The chain combines TRBV19 with TRBJ2-3, with TRBD2 matching over 8 bases. The CDR3, as DNA: TGTGCCAGTAGTATAGCGGGGGGGCCAGATACGCAGTATTTT. It codes for CASSIAGGPDTQYF.